The clone carrying this T cell receptor (beta chain) was counted many times. Its specificity is not known. The data were taken from a study of Graves' ophthalmopathy and Graves' hyperthyroidism. Broader study findings: A majority of expanded thyroid clonotypes exceeding 0.001 frequency were likewise present in blood.

The CDR3 runs 14 residues. V was trimmed by 0 bases and J by 7 bases, leaving 12 bases between them. CDR1 and CDR2 (germline): MNHEY, SVGAGI. The study amplified TCR beta CDR3 regions using RNA transcripts. RT-PCR in the first round used HTBI primers; a second-round multiplex PCR followed. One entry per CDR3 protein results from TCRdb running MiXCR on the multiplex PCR reads. The sample lists about 620,000 distinct CDR3 sequences; 22% were seen once. This TCR was sampled from a woman between 18 and 29 years old with stable Graves' hyperthyroidism. Some clones in this sample may be carry-over from other donors' samples. Sequenced input: peripheral blood. The rearrangement uses TRBV6-5 and TRBJ2-5, with D possibly matching TRBD1 (7 bases). This CDR3 reads CASSYSQGGGTQYF. CDR3 coding DNA: TGTGCCAGCAGTTACTCCCAGGGGGGAGGGACCCAGTACTTC.